One T cell receptor (beta chain) is described in this entry. This record comes from a study of blood T cell repertoires in COVID-19. Study at large: PBMCs, B-cell-depleted T cells, or T cells provided the cDNA or gDNA that made up the material.

In the source study's methods: Reference gene primer amplification gave estimated nucleated cell counts. Profiled with immunoSEQ multiplex PCR; TCRdb holds only in-frame clones, not every one. V and J calls and clone size are copied from that table; D and trimming were computed from the DNA. Of about 220,000 clones in the sample, around 90% were seen once. Cohort placement rested on clinical history that participants reported themselves. The clonotype was recovered from a woman aged 25-40 years who had recovered from COVID-19. Sequencing input: PBMCs or T cells enriched from blood (not recorded which).

The CDR3 region is CASGGASTDTQYF. CDR3 bases: TGTGCCAGTGGGGGGGCTAGCACAGATACGCAGTATTTT. The rearrangement joins TRBV19 to TRBJ2-3; TRBD2 is a possible D gene (7 bases). Looked up from germline, CDR1 is LNHDA and CDR2 is SQIVND (reference sequence). CDR3 length: 13 residues. Between the trimmed V and J ends, which lost 8 bases and 0 bases, there was a span of 9 bases.